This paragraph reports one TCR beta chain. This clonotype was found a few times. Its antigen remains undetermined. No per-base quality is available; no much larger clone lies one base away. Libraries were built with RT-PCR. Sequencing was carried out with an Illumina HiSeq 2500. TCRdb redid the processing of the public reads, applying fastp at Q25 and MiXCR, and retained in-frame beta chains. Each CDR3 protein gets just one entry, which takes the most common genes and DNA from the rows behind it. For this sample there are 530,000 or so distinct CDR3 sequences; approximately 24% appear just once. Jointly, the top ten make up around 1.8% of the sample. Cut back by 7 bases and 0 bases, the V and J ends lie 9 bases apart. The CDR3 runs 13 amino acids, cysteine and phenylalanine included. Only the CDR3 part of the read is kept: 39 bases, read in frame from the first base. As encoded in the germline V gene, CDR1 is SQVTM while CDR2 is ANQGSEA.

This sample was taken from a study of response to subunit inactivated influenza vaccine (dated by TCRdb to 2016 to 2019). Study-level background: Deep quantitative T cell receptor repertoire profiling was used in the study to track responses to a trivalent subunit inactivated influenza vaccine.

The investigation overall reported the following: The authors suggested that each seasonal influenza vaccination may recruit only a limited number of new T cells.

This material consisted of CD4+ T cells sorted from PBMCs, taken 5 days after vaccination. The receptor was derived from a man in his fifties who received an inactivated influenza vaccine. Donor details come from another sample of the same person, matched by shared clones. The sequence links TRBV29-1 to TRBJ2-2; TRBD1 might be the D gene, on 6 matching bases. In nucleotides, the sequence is TGCAGCGGGGGACATACGAACACCGGGGAGCTGTTTTTT. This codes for CSGGHTNTGELFF.